This T cell receptor (beta chain) was sequenced during a study of graft-versus-host responses after intestinal transplantation. Study overall: In this cohort, recipients had multivisceral, liver-intestinal, or isolated intestinal transplants. Anti-thymocyte globulin induction, then tacrolimus and steroids for about three years, went to all recipients. Study-wide points: Peak levels of circulating GvH clones tracked with early post-transplant HvG declines. Ileal or blood samples showed some GvH clones first, and such clones were also found in recipient marrow.

On this clone itself: Antigen unknown.

This table comes from immunoSEQ multiplex PCR, and its TCRdb copy is limited to in-frame clones, with some not included. The table lists 40,000 to 55,000 clones, roughly nine tenths of them singletons, with 0.55% to 0.8% in the top ten. Germline loops: CDR1 MDHEN, CDR2 SYDVKM. The CDR3 is 19 amino acids. Losses at the gene ends were 6 bases for V and 8 bases for J; bases not matched to a gene: 21. Material: unstimulated CD4+ T cells sorted from spleen or lymph node cells, obtained before transplant. The J gene is TRBJ1-4, the V gene TRBV28; TRBD1 agrees at 10 bases. The origin of this receptor is a human donor who was the organ donor for an intestinal transplant. CDR3 amino acids: CASSRTLEGWGTGDEKLFF. In DNA, the CDR3 is TGTGCCAGCAGCCGAACCCTAGAGGGGTGGGGGACAGGGGACGAAAAACTGTTTTTT.